Each of the 26 T cell receptor beta chains below was sequenced from the same sample in a study of early T cells in non-severe SARS-CoV-2 infection. A single record per CDR3 protein comes from TCRdb applying MiXCR to the 5' RACE reads. Here the sample spans 35,000 to 45,000 distinct CDR3 sequences, over 4.5% being singletons. Sequencing was performed on whole blood. The source of these receptors is an adult who was a healthcare worker with PCR-confirmed SARS-CoV-2 infection or an uninfected control (not recorded which).

The table lists this clonotype with many counts. This sequence joins TRBV10-3 and TRBJ2-5; perhaps TRBD2 as D (6 bases). Trimming pared 7 bases from V and 3 bases from J, leaving 27 bases between. The CDR3 is made up of 18 amino acids. Germline V gives CDR1 ENHRY, CDR2 SYGVKD. The CDR3 DNA follows: TGTGCCATCACCGGTTTAGTCCGGGCTAGCGAAAAGGAAGAGACCCAGTACTTC. Translating gives CAITGLVRASEKEETQYF.

The table lists this clonotype with many counts. The chain couples TRBV27 to TRBJ2-3; 9 nucleotides line up with TRBD2. Looked up from germline, CDR1 is MNHEY and CDR2 is SMNVEV (reference sequence). The CDR3 has 16 residues. J gave up 4 bases and V 7 bases, and 12 bases lay outside the gene matches. Here the CDR3 reads CASNDFHSGSADTQYF. CDR3 coding DNA: TGTGCCAGCAACGACTTCCATAGCGGGAGCGCAGATACGCAGTATTTT.

Many counts were recorded for this clonotype. The chain combines TRBV7-6 with TRBJ1-2; D remains unclear. V lost 5 bases and J lost 8, with 12 bases in between. CDR1 and CDR2 from the germline V gene are SGHVS and FNYEAQ. This CDR3 has 12 amino acids. CDR3 loop: CASSPPGVGYTF. The CDR3, as DNA: TGTGCCAGCAGCCCCCCTGGCGTCGGCTACACCTTC.

This clonotype was seen at least ten times. The CDR3 DNA is TGCGCCAGCAGCCAAGATTTTGAGGGGGCCGCGAACACCGGGGAGCTGTTTTTT. The encoded protein is CASSQDFEGAANTGELFF. The V and J genes are TRBV4-1 and TRBJ2-2, with 7 bases matching TRBD1. Germline trimming cut 0 bases from V and 0 bases from J; bases unmatched to any gene: 7. The CDR3 length is 18 residues. Per the germline V gene, CDR1 is MGHRA and CDR2 is YSYEKL.

The CDR3 protein is CSARDPRDRDQPQHF. CDR3 coding DNA: TGCAGTGCTAGAGATCCCCGGGACAGGGATCAGCCCCAGCATTTT. This rearrangement joins TRBV20-1 to TRBJ1-5; 9 bases agree with TRBD1. CDR1 and CDR2 from the germline V gene are DFQATT and SNEGSKA (reference sequence). There are 15 residues in the CDR3. V dropped 0 bases and J dropped 5; count of bases not matched to a gene: 5.

In this sample, this clonotype turned up many times. The V call is TRBV30, the J call TRBJ2-2, with a weak D call TRBD2 (6 bases). Germline V gives CDR1 GTSNPN, CDR2 SVGIG (reference sequence). V was pared by 3 bases and J by 6 bases, with 14 bases between. The CDR3 has 14 residues. The CDR3 region is CAWSQLGEAGELFF. CDR3 bases: TGTGCCTGGAGCCAACTAGGGGAGGCCGGGGAGCTGTTTTTT.

This clonotype was counted only a few times. V usage is TRBV27 and J usage is TRBJ1-1; D is perhaps TRBD1 (5 bases). V lost 2 bases to trimming and J lost 4 bases, with 14 bases between them. CDR3 length: 15 amino acids. Germline V gives CDR1 MNHEY, CDR2 SMNVEV (reference sequence). This CDR3 is CASSLTSGGGTEAFF. The CDR3 DNA follows: TGTGCCAGCAGTTTAACGTCTGGGGGGGGCACTGAAGCTTTCTTT.

Many counts were recorded for this clonotype. The rearrangement joins TRBV7-9 to TRBJ2-7; the D gene is possibly TRBD1 (5 bases). There are 16 residues in the CDR3. V lost 11 bases, J lost 5 bases, and 28 bases lay in between. CDR1 is SEHNR and CDR2 is FQNEAQ in the germline V gene (reference sequence). The CDR3: CAAAAWFGVRAHEQYF. The CDR3 nucleotides are TGTGCCGCAGCAGCTTGGTTCGGTGTCAGGGCCCACGAGCAGTACTTC.

This clonotype showed up many times. The V and J genes are TRBV12-3 or TRBV12-4 and TRBJ2-4, with D unresolved. V was shortened by 6 bases and J by 0 bases, with 9 bases between the two germline ends. This CDR3 spans 14 amino acids. The CDR3 DNA follows: TGTGCCAGCAGCCCAAGGGCAGCCAAAAACATTCAGTACTTC. This gives the protein CASSPRAAKNIQYF.

This clonotype was seen many times. V usage is TRBV11-3 and J usage is TRBJ2-1, with TRBD2 matching over 14 bases. Losses at the gene ends were 5 bases for V and 7 bases for J; bases not matched to a gene: 7. In germline, CDR1 is SGHNT, CDR2 YENEEA. CDR3 length: 16 residues. In nucleotides, the CDR3 is TGTGCCAGCAGCGAAGAGGGACTAGCGGGGGAGAATGAGCAGTTCTTC. It translates to CASSEEGLAGENEQFF.

Ten or more counts support this clonotype. The chain employs TRBV5-1 and TRBJ2-2; 7 bases map to TRBD1. With V trimmed by 0 bases and J by 1 base, 3 bases remained unmatched. The CDR3 runs to 16 residues. Germline V gene data show CDR1 as SGHRS and CDR2 as YFSETQ. The CDR3 sequence: CASSLAQGRNTGELFF. CDR3 coding DNA: TGCGCCAGCAGCTTGGCACAGGGGCGGAACACCGGGGAGCTGTTTTTT. The whole variable domain, remainder taken from reference TRBV5-1 and TRBJ2-2, is KAGVTQTPRYLIKTRGQQVTLSCSPISGHRSVSWYQQTPGQGLQFLFEYFSETQRNKGNFPGRFSGRQFSNSRSEMNVSTLELGDSALYLCASSLAQGRNTGELFFGEGSRLTVL.

This clonotype occurred many times. V and J are TRBV6-6 and TRBJ2-7, with TRBD1 as a possible D gene (6 bases). The CDR3 loop spans 13 amino acids. Germline V gene lookup returns CDR1 MNHNY and CDR2 SVGAGI (reference sequence). Trimming removed 5 bases from V and 0 bases from J, with 8 bases in between. The CDR3 DNA reads as TGTGCCAGCAGTAACAGGGACTCCTACGAGCAGTACTTC. It is translated as CASSNRDSYEQYF.

This clonotype showed up many times. This chain connects TRBV12-3 or TRBV12-4 to TRBJ1-3; TRBD1 might be the D (6 bases). Trimming shortened V by 4 bases and J by 4 bases, and 14 bases separated the two germline ends. The length of the CDR3 is 15 residues. The CDR3 loop is CASSSGTHGGNTIYF. Written as DNA, the CDR3 is TGTGCCAGCAGTTCAGGGACACACGGAGGAAACACCATATATTTT.

In this sample, this clonotype turned up many times. The chain joins TRBV11-2 to TRBJ2-5, with no clear D. The germline gives CDR1 SGHAT, CDR2 FQNNGV. This CDR3 spans 13 amino acids. The V and J ends lost 0 bases and 5 bases respectively, with 7 bases between them. Written as DNA, the CDR3 is TGTGCCAGCAGCTTAGAGATCAGCGAGACCCAGTACTTC. This sequence encodes CASSLEISETQYF.

This clonotype was seen at least ten times. This chain joins TRBV10-3 and TRBJ2-5, with D maybe TRBD2 (5 bases). Trimming cost V 3 bases and J 1 base, with 9 bases left between them. Germline CDR1 is ENHRY and CDR2 is SYGVKD. The length of the CDR3 is 14 residues. CDR3 protein: CAISEGLFQETQYF. CDR3 sequence (DNA): TGTGCCATCAGTGAAGGACTCTTCCAAGAGACCCAGTACTTC.

This clonotype was seen repeatedly, ten times or more. The rearrangement uses TRBV28 and TRBJ2-7; a possible D gene is TRBD1 (6 bases). The germline V and J ends were trimmed by 3 bases and 7 bases, with 10 bases remaining between them. Germline V gives CDR1 MDHEN, CDR2 SYDVKM. This CDR3 is built from 12 residues. CDR3 DNA: TGTGCCAGCAGTTTCAGGGGTGGTGAGCAGTACTTC. Protein product: CASSFRGGEQYF.

There are many counts of this clonotype. V gene TRBV10-3 combines with J gene TRBJ2-3, with 7 bases fitting TRBD1. Germline V gives CDR1 ENHRY, CDR2 SYGVKD. V lost 11 bases, J lost 1 base, and 9 bases stayed unmatched. There are 14 residues in the CDR3. Written as DNA, the CDR3 is TGTGCCGGAGCGCAGGGGGTTCGCACAGATACGCAGTATTTT. It is translated as CAGAQGVRTDTQYF.

This clonotype was detected ten times or more. This chain links TRBV12-5 with TRBJ2-2, with D tentatively TRBD1 (5 bases). Germline lookup yields CDR1 LGHNT and CDR2 FRNRAP. This CDR3 comprises 14 residues. Trimming took 6 bases from V and 2 from J, leaving 10 bases between them. CDR3 bases: TGTGCTAGTGGCCGAGACAGAAACACCGGGGAGCTGTTTTTT. The encoded protein is CASGRDRNTGELFF.

In this sample, this clonotype turned up many times. This rearrangement joins TRBV6-2 or TRBV6-3 to TRBJ1-5; D perhaps matches TRBD1 (6 bases). Per germline, CDR1 MNHEY and CDR2 SVGEGT. This CDR3 has 13 amino acids. The V and J ends lost 7 bases and 9 bases respectively, with 16 bases between them. CDR3 in amino acids: CASTGHSKGPQHF. The CDR3 DNA reads as TGTGCCAGCACGGGACACTCGAAAGGGCCCCAGCATTTT.

In this sample, this clonotype turned up many times. The genes are TRBV4-2 and TRBJ2-3, with D possibly matching TRBD2 (6 bases). The CDR3 sequence is 15 residues long. Between the trimmed V and J ends, which lost 1 base and 1 base, there was a span of 9 bases. Germline V gives CDR1 LGHNA, CDR2 YNFKEQ. CDR3 bases: TGTGCCAGCAGCCAAGTCGGCGGGGGCACAGATACGCAGTATTTT. This gives the protein CASSQVGGGTDTQYF.

At least ten counts were recorded for this clonotype. The chain joins TRBV4-1 to TRBJ2-7, with 7 bases identical to TRBD1. This CDR3 is 13 amino acids long. CDR1 and CDR2 from the germline V gene are MGHRA and YSYEKL. V shed 2 bases, J shed 10 bases, and the junction held 8 bases outside the gene matches. The CDR3, as DNA: TGCGCCAGCAGCCAACGAGAGGGGGCGGAACAGTACTTC. Encoded protein: CASSQREGAEQYF.

This sequence joins TRBV6-5 and TRBJ2-4; 8 positions agree with TRBD1. Germline CDR1 is MNHEY and CDR2 is SVGAGI. This CDR3 is 14 amino acids long. V dropped 7 bases and J dropped 4; count of bases not matched to a gene: 6. The DNA for the CDR3 is TGTGCCAGCAAACAGGGGGAAGCGAAAAACATTCAGTACTTC. Translating gives CASKQGEAKNIQYF.

Concerning this clonotype itself: A read error is possible here, since a much larger clone lies one base away. The chain recombines TRBV11-2 with TRBJ2-7, with TRBD2 matching over 8 bases. The germline CDR1 and CDR2 sequences are SGHAT and FQNNGV. This CDR3 region has 14 residues. Germline trimming cut 2 bases from V and 6 bases from J; bases unmatched to any gene: 6. CDR3 DNA sequence: TGTGCCAGCAGCTTACAAGCGGGAGTCGGCGAGCAGTACTTC. It encodes CASSLQAGVGEQYF. Based on the CDR3 plus reference TRBV11-2 and TRBJ2-7, the full variable domain is EAGVAQSPRYKIIEKRQSVAFWCNPISGHATLYWYQQILGQGPKLLIQFQNNGVVDDSQLPKDRFSAERLKGVDSTLKIQPAKLEDSAVYLCASSLQAGVGEQYFGPGTRLTVT.

This clonotype was found many times. The rearrangement links TRBV4-3 to TRBJ1-1; maybe TRBD1 (5 bases). The germline V gene encodes CDR1 LGHNA and CDR2 YSLEER. The V and J ends lost 2 bases and 1 base respectively, with 11 bases between them. The CDR3 consists of 15 residues. CDR3 in amino acids: CASSQQRGRNTEAFF. In nucleotides, the CDR3 is TGCGCCAGCAGCCAACAAAGGGGCAGGAACACTGAAGCTTTCTTT.

At least ten counts were recorded for this clonotype. The chain employs TRBV29-1 and TRBJ2-3; D not resolved. Looked up from germline, CDR1 is SQVTM and CDR2 is ANQGSEA. The V end was cut by 8 bases, the J end by 6 bases, with 6 bases between. The CDR3 runs 9 residues. CDR3 protein: CSISDTQYF. Here the CDR3 DNA reads TGCAGCATCAGCGATACGCAGTATTTT.

This chain joins TRBV30 and TRBJ1-2; D is perhaps TRBD1 (5 bases). The germline V and J ends were trimmed by 1 base and 7 bases, with 7 bases remaining between them. CDR3 length: 11 residues. Germline CDR1 and CDR2: GTSNPN and SVGIG (reference sequence). This CDR3 is CAWSDGAGYTF. DNA for the CDR3: TGTGCCTGGAGTGACGGGGCTGGCTACACCTTC.